What follows is one TCR beta chain and its context. The antigen remains undetermined. The sort gate was single viable CD3+CD4+CD8-CD45RO+ cells for memory CD4+ T cells. Germline V gives CDR1 SEHNR, CDR2 FQNEAQ (reference sequence). V lost 3 bases, J lost 5 bases, and 16 bases lay in between. CDR3 length: 16 residues. These data originate in a study of memory CD4+ T cells and cytomegalovirus serostatus. General study results and limits: The CMV-associated TCR signature appears largely within the CD4+ memory repertoire. Of under 200 reported CMV TCRbeta sequences, 60 to 85 were found in memory CD4+ repertoires.

TCRdb's table, derived via immunoSEQ multiplex PCR, lists solely in-frame clones and lacks some. The sample contains 54,000 or so clones, roughly 81% of which appear only once. Sequenced: memory CD4+ T cells from blood. The rearrangement links TRBV7-9 to TRBJ2-2; no definite D call. This receptor was identified in an adult in good health and CMV-seronegative. Here the CDR3 DNA reads TGTGCCAGCAGCTTCGGTACGGTTGGGGTAACCGGGGAGCTGTTTTTT. It is translated as CASSFGTVGVTGELFF.